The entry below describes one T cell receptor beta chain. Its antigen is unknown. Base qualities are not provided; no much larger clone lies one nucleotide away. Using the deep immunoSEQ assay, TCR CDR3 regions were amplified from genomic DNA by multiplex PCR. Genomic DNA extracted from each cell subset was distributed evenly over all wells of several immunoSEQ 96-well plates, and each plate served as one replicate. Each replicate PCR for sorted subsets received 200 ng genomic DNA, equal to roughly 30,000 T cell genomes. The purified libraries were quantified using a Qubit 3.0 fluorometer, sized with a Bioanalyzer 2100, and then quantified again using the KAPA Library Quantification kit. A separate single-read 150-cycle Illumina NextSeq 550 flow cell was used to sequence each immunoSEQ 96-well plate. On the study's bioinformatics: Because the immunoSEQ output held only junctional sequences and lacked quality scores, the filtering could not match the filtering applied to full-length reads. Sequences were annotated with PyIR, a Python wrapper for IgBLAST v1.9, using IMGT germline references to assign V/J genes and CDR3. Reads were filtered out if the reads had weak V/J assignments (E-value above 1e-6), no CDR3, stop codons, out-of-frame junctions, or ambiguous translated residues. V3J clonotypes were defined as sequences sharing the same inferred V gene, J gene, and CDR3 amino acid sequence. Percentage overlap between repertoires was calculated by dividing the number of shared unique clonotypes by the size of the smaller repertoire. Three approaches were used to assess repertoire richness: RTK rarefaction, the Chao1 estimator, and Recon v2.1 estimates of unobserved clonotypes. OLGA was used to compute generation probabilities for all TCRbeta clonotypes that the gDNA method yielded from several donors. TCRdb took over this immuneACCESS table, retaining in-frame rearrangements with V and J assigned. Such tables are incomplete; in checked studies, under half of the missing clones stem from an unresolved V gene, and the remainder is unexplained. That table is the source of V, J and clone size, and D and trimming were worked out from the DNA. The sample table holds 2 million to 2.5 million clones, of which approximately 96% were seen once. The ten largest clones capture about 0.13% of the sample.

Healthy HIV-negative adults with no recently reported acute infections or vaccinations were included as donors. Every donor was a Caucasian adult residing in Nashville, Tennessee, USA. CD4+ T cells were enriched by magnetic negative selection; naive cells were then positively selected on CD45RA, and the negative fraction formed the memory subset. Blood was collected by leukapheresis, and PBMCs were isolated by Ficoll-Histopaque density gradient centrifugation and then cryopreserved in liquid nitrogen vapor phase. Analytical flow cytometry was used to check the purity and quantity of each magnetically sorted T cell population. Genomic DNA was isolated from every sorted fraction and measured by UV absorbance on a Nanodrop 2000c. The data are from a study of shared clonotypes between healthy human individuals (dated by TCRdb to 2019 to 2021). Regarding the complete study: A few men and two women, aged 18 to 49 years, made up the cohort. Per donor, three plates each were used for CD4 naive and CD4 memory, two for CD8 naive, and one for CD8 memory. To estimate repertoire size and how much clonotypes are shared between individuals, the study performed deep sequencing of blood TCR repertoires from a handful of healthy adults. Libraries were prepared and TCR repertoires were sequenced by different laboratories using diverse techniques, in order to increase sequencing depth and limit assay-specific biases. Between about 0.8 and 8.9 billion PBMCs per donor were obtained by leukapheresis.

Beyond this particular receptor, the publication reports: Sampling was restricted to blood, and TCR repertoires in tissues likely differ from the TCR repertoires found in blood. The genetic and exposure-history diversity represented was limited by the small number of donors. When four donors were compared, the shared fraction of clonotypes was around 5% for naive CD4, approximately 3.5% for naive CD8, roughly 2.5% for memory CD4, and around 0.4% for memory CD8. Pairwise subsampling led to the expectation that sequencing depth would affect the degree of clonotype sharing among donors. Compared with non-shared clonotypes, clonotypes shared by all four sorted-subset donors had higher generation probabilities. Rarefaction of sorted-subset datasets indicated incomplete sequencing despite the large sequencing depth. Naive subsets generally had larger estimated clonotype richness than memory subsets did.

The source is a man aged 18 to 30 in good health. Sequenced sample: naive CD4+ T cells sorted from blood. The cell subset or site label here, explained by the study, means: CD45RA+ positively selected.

The nucleotide sequence is TGTGCCAGCAGTGACCAACTGGGGGGCTACACTGAAGCTTTCTTT. Translated, this gives CASSDQLGGYTEAFF. The V gene is TRBV6-1 and the J gene is TRBJ1-1; TRBD1 could be the D gene, as 6 bases match. V drops 3 bases and J drops 3 bases, leaving 14 bases in between. The CDR3 starts with the cysteine, ends with the phenylalanine, and has 15 residues. The sequence is cut down to CDR3 DNA, 45 bases in frame from base 1. Taken from the germline V gene, the CDR1 and CDR2 loops are MNHNS and SASEGT.